What follows is one T cell receptor (beta chain) and its context. Profiling relied on immunoSEQ multiplex PCR, and the TCRdb table lists in-frame clones only, not all of them. The repertoire holds 85,000 to 100,000 clones, with 85% to 95% as singletons. With 4 bases removed from V and 4 bases from J, the gap between germline ends came to 28 bases. CDR3 length: 19 amino acids. Per the germline V gene, CDR1 is MNHEY and CDR2 is SMNVEV (reference sequence). These data originate in a study of T cell changes during pregnancy in multiple sclerosis. The sequencing used peripheral blood, collected in the first trimester of pregnancy. This TCR was recovered from a female donor with multiple sclerosis, enrolled in a pregnancy study. The rearrangement links TRBV27 to TRBJ1-2, with D possibly matching TRBD1 (6 bases). CDR3 nucleotides: TGTGCCAGCAGTTCTAGGGCCTCCGGGACATCCTTCTACGGCTATGGCTACACCTTC. Translated, it gives CASSSRASGTSFYGYGYTF.